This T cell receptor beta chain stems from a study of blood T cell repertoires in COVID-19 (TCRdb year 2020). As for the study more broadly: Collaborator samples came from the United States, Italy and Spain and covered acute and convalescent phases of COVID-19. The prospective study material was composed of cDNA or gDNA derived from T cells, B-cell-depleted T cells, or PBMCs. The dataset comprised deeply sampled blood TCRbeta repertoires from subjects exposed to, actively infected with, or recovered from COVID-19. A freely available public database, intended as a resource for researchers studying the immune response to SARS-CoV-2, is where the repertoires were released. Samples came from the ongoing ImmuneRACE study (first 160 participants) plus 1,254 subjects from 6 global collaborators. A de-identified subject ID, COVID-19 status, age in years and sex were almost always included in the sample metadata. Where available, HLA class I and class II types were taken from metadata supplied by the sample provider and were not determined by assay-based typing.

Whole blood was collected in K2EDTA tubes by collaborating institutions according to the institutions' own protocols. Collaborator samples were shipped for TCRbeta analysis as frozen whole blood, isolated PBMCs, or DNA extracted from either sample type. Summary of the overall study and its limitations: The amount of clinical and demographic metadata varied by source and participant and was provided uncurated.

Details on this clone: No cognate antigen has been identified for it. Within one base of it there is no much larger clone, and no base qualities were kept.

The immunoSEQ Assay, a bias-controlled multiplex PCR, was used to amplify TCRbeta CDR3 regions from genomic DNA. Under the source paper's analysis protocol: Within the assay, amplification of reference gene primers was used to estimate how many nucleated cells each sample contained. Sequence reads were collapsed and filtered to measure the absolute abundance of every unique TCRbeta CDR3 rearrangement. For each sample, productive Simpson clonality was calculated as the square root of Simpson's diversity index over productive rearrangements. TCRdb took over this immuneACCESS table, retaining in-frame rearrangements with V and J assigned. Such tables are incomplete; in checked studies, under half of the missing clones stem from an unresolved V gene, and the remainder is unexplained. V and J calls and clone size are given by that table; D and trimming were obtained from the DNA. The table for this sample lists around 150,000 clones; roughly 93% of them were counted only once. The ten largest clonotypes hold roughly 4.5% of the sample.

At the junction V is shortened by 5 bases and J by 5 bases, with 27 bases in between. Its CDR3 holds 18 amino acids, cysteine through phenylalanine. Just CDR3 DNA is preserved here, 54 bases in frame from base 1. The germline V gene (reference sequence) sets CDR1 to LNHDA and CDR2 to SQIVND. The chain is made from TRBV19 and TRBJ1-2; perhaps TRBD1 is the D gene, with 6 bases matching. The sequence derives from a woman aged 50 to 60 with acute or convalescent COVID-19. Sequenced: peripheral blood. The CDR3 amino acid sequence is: CASSPLWTETSKRYGYTF. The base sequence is TGTGCCAGTAGTCCCCTCTGGACAGAAACCAGTAAAAGATATGGCTACACCTTC.